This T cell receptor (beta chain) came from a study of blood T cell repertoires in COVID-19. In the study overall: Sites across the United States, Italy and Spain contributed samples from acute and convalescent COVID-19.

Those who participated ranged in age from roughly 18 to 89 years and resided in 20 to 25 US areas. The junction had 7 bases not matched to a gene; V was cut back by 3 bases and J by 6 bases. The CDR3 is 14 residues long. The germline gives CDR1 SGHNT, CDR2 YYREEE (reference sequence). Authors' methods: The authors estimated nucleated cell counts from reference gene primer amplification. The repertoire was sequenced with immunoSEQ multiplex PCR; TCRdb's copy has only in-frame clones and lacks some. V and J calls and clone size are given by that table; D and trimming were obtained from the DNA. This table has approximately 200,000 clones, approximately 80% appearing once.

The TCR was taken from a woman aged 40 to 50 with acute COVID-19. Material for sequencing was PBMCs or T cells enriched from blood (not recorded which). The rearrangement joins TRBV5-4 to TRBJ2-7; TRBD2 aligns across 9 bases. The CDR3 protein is CASSSAGGTGEQYF. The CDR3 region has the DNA TGTGCCAGCAGCTCAGCGGGAGGTACGGGCGAGCAGTACTTC.